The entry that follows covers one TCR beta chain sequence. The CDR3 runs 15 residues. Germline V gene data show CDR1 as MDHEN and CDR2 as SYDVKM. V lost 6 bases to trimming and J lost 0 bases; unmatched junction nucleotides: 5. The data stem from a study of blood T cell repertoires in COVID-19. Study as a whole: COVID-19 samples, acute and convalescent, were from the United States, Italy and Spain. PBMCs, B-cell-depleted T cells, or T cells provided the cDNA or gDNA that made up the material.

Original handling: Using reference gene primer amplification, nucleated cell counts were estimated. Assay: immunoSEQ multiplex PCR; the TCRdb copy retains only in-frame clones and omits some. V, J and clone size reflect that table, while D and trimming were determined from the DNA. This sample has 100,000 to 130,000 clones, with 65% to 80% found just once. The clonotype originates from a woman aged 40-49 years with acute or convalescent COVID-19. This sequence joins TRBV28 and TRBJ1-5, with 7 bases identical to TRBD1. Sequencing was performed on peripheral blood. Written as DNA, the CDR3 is TGTGCCAGCAGAACACAGGGGATTAGCAATCAGCCCCAGCATTTT. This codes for CASRTQGISNQPQHF.